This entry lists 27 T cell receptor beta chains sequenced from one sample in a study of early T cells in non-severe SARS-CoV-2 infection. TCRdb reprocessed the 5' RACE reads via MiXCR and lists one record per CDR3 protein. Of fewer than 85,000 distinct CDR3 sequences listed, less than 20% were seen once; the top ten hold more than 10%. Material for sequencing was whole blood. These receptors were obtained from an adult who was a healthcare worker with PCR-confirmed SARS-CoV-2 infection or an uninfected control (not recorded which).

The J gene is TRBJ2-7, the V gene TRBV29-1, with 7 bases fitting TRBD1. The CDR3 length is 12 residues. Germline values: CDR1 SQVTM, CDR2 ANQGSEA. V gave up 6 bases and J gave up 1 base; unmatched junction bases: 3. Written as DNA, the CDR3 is TGCAGCGTGGGCAGGGGGTCCTACGAGCAGTACTTC. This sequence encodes CSVGRGSYEQYF.

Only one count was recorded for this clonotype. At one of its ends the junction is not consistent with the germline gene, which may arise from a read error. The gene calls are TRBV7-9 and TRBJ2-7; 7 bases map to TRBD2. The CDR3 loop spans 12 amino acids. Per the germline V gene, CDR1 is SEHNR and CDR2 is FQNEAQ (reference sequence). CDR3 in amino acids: CASSLAVGEQYF. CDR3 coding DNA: TGTGCCAGCAGCCTAGCGGTGGGAGAGCAGTACTTC.

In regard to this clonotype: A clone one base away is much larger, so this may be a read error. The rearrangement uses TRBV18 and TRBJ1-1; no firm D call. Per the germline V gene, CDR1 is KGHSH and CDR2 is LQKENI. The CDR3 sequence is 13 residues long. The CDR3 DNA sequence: TGTCCCAGCTCACCCAGTGGGAACACTGAAGCTTTCTTT. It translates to CPSSPSGNTEAFF.

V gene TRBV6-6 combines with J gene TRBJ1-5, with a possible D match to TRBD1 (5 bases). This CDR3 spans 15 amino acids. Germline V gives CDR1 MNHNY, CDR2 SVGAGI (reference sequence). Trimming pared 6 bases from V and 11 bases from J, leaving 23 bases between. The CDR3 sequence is CASRPQDRRGLTQHF. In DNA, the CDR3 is TGTGCCAGCAGACCCCAGGACCGCCGGGGGTTAACCCAGCATTTT.

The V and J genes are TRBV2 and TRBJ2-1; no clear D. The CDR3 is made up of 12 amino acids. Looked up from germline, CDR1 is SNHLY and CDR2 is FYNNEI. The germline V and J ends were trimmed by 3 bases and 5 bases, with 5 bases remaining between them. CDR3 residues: CASSEAHNEQFF. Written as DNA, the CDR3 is TGTGCCAGCAGTGAGGCCCACAATGAGCAGTTCTTC.

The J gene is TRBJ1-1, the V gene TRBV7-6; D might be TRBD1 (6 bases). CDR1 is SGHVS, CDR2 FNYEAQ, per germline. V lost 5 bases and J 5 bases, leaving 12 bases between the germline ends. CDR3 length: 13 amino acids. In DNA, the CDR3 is TGTGCCAGCAGCGTCACCAGGGGAACTGAAGCTTTCTTT. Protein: CASSVTRGTEAFF. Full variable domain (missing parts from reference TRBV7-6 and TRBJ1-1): GAGVSQSPRYKVTKRGQDVALRCDPISGHVSLYWYRQALGQGPEFLTYFNYEAQQDKSGLPNDRFSAERPEGSISTLTIQRTEQRDSAMYRCASSVTRGTEAFFGQGTRLTVV.

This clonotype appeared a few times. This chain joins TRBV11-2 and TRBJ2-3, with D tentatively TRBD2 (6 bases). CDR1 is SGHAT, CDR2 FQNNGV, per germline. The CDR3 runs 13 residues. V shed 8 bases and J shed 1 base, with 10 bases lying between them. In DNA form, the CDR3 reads TGTGCCAGCGGGCGGGGCGGCACAGATACGCAGTATTTT. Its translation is CASGRGGTDTQYF.

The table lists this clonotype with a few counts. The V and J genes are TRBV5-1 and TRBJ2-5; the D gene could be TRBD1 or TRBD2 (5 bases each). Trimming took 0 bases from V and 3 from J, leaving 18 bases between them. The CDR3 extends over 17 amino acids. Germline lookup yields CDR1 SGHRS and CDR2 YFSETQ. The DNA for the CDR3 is TGCGCCAGCAGCTTGGTTGAAACGGGACCTCCGGAAGAGACCCAGTACTTC. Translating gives CASSLVETGPPEETQYF.

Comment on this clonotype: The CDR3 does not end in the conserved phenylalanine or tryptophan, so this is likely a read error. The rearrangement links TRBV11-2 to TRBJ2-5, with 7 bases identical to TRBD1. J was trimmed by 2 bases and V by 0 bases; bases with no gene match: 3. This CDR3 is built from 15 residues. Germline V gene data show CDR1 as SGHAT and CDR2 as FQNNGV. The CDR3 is CASSLEPGGQETQYL. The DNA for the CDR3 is TGTGCCAGCAGCTTAGAGCCAGGGGGTCAAGAGACCCAGTACTTG.

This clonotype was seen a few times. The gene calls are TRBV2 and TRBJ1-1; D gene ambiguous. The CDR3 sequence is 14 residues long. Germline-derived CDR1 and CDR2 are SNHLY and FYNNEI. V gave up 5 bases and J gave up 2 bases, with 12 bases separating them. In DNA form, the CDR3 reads TGTGCCAGCAGTTATGGACGGAGCAACACTGAAGCTTTCTTT. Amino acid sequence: CASSYGRSNTEAFF.

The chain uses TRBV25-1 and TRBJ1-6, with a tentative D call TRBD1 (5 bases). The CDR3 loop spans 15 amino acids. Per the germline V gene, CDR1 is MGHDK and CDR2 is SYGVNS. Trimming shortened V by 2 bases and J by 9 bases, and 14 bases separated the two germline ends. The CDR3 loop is CASSEGQGRGSPLHF. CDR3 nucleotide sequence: TGTGCCAGCAGTGAAGGGCAGGGTAGGGGTTCACCCCTCCACTTT.

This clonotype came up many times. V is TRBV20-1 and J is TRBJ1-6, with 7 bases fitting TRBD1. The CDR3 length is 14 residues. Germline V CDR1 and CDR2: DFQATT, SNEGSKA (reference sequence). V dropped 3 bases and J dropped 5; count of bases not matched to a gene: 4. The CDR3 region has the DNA TGCAGTGCTAGCCGGGGGACAGATAATTCACCCCTCCACTTT. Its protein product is CSASRGTDNSPLHF.

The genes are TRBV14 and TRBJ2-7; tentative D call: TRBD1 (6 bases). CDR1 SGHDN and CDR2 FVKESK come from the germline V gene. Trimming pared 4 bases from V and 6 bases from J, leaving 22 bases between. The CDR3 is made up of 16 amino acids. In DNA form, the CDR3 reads TGTGCCAGCAGCCCCCCGACGGGACACGGACCGCCCGAGCAGTACTTC. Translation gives CASSPPTGHGPPEQYF.

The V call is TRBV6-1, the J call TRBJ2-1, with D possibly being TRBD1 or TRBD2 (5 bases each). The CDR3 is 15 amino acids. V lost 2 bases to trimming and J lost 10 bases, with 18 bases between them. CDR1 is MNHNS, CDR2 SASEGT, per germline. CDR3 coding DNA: TGTGCCAGCAGTGAAATGGGGGATTGGTATCAGGAGCAGTTCTTC. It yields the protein CASSEMGDWYQEQFF.

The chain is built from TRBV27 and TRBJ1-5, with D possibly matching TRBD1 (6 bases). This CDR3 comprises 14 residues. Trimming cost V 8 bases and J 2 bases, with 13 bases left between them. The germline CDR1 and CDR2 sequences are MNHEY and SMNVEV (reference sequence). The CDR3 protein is CASGGGAGNQPQHF. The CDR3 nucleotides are TGTGCCAGCGGAGGGGGGGCAGGCAATCAGCCCCAGCATTTT.

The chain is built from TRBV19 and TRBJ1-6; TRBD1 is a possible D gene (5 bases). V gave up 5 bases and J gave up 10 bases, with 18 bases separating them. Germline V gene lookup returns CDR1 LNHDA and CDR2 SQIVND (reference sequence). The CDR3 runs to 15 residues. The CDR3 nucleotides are TGTGCCAGTAGTCCTATGGGACTCGGACGCTCACCCCTCCACTTT. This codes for CASSPMGLGRSPLHF.

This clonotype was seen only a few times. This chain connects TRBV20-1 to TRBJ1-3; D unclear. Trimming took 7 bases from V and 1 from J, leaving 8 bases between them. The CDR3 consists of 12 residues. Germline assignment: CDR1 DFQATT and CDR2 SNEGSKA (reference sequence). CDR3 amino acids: CSVPGSGNTIYF. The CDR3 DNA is TGCAGTGTTCCGGGTTCTGGAAACACCATATATTTT.

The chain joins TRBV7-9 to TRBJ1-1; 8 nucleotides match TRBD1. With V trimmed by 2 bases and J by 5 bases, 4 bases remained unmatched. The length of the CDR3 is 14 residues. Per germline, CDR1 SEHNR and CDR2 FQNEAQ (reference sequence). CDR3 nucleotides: TGTGCCAGCAGCTTACAGGGGGCAGGAACTGAAGCTTTCTTT. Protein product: CASSLQGAGTEAFF.

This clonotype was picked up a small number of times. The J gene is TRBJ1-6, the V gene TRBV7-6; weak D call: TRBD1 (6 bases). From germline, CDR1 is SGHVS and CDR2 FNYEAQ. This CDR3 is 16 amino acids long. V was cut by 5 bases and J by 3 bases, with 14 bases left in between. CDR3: CASSPDRDNYNSPLHF. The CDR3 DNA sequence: TGTGCCAGCAGCCCAGACCGGGACAACTATAATTCACCCCTCCACTTT.

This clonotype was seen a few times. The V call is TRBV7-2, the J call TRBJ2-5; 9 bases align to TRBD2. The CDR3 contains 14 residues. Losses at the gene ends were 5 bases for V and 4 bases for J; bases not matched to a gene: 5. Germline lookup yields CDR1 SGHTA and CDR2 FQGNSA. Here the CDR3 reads CASSLEREAETQYF. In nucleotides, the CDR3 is TGTGCCAGCAGCCTGGAGCGGGAGGCAGAGACCCAGTACTTC.

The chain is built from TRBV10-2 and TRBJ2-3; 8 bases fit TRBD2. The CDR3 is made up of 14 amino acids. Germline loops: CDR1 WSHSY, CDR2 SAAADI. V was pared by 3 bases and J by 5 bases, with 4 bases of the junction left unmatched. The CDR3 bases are TGCGCCAGCAGTGAAGGCCTAGCGGGAGATACGCAGTATTTT. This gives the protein CASSEGLAGDTQYF.

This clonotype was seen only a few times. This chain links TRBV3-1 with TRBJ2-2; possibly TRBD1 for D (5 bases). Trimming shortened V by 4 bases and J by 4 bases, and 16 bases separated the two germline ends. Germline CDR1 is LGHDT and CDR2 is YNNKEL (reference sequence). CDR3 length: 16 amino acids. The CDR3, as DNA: TGTGCCAGCAGCCCGCAGGGTACCCGCGGCACCGGGGAGCTGTTTTTT. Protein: CASSPQGTRGTGELFF.

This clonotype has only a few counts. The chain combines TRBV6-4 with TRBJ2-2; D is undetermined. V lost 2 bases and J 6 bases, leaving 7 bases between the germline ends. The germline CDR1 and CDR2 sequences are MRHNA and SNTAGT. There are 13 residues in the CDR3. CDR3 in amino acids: CASSDRVAGELFF. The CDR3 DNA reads TGTGCCAGCAGTGACAGGGTGGCCGGGGAGCTGTTTTTT.

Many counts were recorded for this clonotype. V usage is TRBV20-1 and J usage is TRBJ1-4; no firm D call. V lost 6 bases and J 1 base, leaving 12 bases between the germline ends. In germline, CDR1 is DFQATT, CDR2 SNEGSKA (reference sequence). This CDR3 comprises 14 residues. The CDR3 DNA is TGCAGTGCGAGGGAGAGGGAAACTAATGAAAAACTGTTTTTT. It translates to CSARERETNEKLFF.

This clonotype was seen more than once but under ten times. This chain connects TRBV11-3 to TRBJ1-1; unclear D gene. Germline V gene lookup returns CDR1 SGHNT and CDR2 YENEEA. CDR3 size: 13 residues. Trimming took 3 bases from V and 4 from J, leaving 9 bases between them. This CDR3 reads CASSFASTTEAFF. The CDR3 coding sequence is TGTGCCAGCAGCTTTGCGAGTACCACTGAAGCTTTCTTT.

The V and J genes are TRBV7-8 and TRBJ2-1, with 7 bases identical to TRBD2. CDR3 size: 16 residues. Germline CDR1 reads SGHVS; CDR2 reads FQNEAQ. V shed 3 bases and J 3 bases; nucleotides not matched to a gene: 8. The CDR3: CASSFKRGLIYNEQFF. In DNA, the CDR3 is TGTGCCAGCAGCTTTAAGCGGGGATTGATCTACAATGAGCAGTTCTTC. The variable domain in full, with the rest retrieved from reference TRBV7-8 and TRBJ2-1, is GAGVSQSPRYKVAKRGQDVALRCDPISGHVSLFWYQQALGQGPEFLTYFQNEAQLDKSGLPSDRFFAERPEGSVSTLKIQRTQQEDSAVYLCASSFKRGLIYNEQFFGPGTRLTVL.

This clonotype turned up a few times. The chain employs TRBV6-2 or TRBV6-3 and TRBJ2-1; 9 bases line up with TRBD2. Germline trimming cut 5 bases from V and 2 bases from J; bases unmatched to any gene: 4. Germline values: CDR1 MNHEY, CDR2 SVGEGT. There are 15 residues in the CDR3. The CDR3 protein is CASSQLAGAYNEQFF. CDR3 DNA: TGTGCCAGCAGTCAACTAGCGGGCGCCTACAATGAGCAGTTCTTC.